Each of the 2 T cell receptor beta chains below was sequenced from the same sample in a study of blood T cell repertoires in COVID-19. TCRdb keeps only in-frame clones here, not all; method: immunoSEQ multiplex PCR. Here the sample spans about 380,000 clones, approximately 87% being singletons. The sample comprised PBMCs or T cells enriched from blood (not recorded which). The origin of the receptors is a man younger than 45 who had recovered from COVID-19.

For the CDR3, the DNA is TGTGCCAGCTCACCGGCGGGTTGGACTGAAGCTTTCTTT. Protein product: CASSPAGWTEAFF. This chain connects TRBV18 to TRBJ1-1; D unresolved. The length of the CDR3 is 13 residues. Trimming removed 3 bases from V and 5 bases from J, with 10 bases in between. Germline CDR1 KGHSH, CDR2 LQKENI.

This chain connects TRBV9 to TRBJ1-3; 7 bases are shared with TRBD1. The CDR3 extends over 15 amino acids. The trim removed 0 bases at V and 3 bases at J, leaving 3 bases unmatched. Germline CDR1 is SGDLS and CDR2 is YYNGEE. CDR3 sequence reads: CASSVGGGYGNTIYF. CDR3 coding DNA: TGTGCCAGCAGCGTAGGAGGGGGCTATGGAAACACCATATATTTT.